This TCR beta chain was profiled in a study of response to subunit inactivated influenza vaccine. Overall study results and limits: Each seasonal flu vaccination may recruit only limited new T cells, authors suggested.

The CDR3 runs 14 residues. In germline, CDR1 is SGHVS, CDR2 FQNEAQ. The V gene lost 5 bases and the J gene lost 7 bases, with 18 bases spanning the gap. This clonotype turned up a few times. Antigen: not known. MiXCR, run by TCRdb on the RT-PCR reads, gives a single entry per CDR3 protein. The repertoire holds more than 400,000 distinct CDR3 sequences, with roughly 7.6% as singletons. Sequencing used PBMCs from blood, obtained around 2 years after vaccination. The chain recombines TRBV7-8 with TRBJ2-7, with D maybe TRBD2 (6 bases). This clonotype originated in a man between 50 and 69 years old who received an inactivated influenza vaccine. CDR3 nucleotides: TGTGCCAGCAGCCAGAGGTGGGGGGTGGGAGAGCAGTACTTC. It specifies CASSQRWGVGEQYF. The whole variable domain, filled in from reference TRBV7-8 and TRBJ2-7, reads GAGVSQSPRYKVAKRGQDVALRCDPISGHVSLFWYQQALGQGPEFLTYFQNEAQLDKSGLPSDRFFAERPEGSVSTLKIQRTQQEDSAVYLCASSQRWGVGEQYFGPGTRLTVT.